The 2 T cell receptor beta chains presented below share a single source sample, sequenced in a study of blood T cell repertoires in COVID-19. The protocol was immunoSEQ multiplex PCR, while the TCRdb copy is restricted to in-frame clones and leaves out a portion. The data show about 310,000 clones, around 90% seen once. The sample taken for sequencing was peripheral blood. Source of these receptors: a man aged 45 to 65 with active or convalescent COVID-19.

CDR3: CSASQGAYTGELFF. The DNA for the CDR3 is TGCAGTGCTAGTCAGGGGGCGTACACCGGGGAGCTGTTTTTT. V is TRBV20-1 and J is TRBJ2-2, with 8 bases lining up with TRBD1. Trimming at V came to 3 bases and at J to 3 bases, leaving 3 bases not matched to a gene. Germline-derived CDR1 and CDR2 are DFQATT and SNEGSKA (reference sequence). This CDR3 is 14 amino acids long.

The chain recombines TRBV9 with TRBJ2-2; the match to TRBD2 covers 7 bases. The CDR3 sequence is 17 residues long. The J segment lost 1 base and the V segment lost 3 bases, leaving 9 bases of the junction unmatched. The germline V gene has CDR1 SGDLS and CDR2 YYNGEE. The DNA of the CDR3 is TGTGCCAGCAGCGGCCCCCAGGGAGGGAGGAACACCGGGGAGCTGTTTTTT. Protein sequence: CASSGPQGGRNTGELFF. Supplemented by reference TRBV9 and TRBJ2-2, the full variable domain reads DSGVTQTPKHLITATGQRVTLRCSPRSGDLSVYWYQQSLDQGLQFLIQYYNGEERAKGNILERFSAQQFPDLHSELNLSSLELGDSALYFCASSGPQGGRNTGELFFGEGSRLTVL.